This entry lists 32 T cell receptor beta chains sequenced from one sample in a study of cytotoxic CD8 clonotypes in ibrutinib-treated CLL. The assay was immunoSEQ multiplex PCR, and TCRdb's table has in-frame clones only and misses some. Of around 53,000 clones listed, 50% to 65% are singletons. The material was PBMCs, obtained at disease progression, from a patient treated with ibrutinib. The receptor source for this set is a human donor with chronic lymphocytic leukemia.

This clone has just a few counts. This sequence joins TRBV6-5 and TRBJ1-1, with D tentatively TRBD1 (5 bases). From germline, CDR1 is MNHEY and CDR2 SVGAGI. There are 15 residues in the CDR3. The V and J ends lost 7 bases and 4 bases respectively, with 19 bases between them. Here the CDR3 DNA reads TGTGCCAGCATCCTCTATCAGGGAGTCGGCACTGAAGCTTTCTTT. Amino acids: CASILYQGVGTEAFF.

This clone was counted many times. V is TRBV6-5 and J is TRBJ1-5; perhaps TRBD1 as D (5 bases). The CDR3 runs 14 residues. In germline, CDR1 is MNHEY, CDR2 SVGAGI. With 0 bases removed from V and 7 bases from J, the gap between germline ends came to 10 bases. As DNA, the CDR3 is TGTGCCAGCAGTTACTCGCAGGGAGTACAGCCCCAGCATTTT. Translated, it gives CASSYSQGVQPQHF.

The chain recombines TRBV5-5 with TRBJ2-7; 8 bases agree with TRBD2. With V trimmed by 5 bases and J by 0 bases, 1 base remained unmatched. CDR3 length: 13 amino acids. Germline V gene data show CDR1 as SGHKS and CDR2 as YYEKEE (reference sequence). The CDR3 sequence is CASRRGASYEQYF. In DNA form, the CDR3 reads TGTGCCAGCAGGCGGGGGGCCTCCTACGAGCAGTACTTC. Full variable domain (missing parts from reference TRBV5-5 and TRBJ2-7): DAGVTQSPTHLIKTRGQQVTLRCSPISGHKSVSWYQQVLGQGPQFIFQYYEKEERGRGNFPDRFSARQFPNYSSELNVNALLLGDSALYLCASRRGASYEQYFGPGTRLTVT.

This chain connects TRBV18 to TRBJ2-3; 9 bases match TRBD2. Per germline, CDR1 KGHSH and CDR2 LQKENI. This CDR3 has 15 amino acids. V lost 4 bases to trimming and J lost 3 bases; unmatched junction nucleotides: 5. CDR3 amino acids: CASSHSGSETDTQYF. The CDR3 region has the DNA TGTGCCAGCTCACATAGCGGGAGTGAAACAGATACGCAGTATTTT.

CDR3 DNA: TGTGCCAGCAGTTACTCGTTTGGGGCACCCCTCCACTTT. This sequence encodes CASSYSFGAPLHF. The chain couples TRBV6-6 to TRBJ1-6, with D uncertain. CDR1 and CDR2 from the germline V gene are MNHNY and SVGAGI (reference sequence). There are 13 residues in the CDR3. V lost 0 bases and J 11 bases, leaving 8 bases between the germline ends.

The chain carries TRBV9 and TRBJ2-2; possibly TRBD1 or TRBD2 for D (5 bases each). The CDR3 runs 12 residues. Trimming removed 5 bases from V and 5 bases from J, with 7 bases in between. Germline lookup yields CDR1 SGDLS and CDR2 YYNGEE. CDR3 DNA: TGTGCCAGCAGGAGGGGTACCGGGGAGCTGTTTTTT. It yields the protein CASRRGTGELFF.

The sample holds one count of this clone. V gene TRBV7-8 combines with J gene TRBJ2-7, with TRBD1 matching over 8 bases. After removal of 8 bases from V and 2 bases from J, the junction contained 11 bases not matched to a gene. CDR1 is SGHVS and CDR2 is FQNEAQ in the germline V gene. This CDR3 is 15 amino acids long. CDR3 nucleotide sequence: TGTGCCAGCGTCATATATAGGACAGGGCCCTACGAGCAGTACTTC. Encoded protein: CASVIYRTGPYEQYF.

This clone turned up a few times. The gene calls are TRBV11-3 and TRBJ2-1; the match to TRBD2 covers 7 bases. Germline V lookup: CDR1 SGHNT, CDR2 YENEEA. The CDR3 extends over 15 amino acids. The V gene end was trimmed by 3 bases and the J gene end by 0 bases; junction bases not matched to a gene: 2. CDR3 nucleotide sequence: TGTGCCAGCAGCTTGGAGCGGGGCTCCTACAATGAGCAGTTCTTC. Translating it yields CASSLERGSYNEQFF.

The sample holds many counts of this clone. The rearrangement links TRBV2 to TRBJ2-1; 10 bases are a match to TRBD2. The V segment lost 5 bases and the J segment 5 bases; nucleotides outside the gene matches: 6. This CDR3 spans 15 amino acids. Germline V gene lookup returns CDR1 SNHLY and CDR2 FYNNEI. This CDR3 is CASSRLAGGNNEQFF. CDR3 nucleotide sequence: TGTGCCAGCAGTAGACTAGCGGGCGGGAACAATGAGCAGTTCTTC. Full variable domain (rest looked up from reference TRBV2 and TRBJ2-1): EPEVTQTPSHQVTQMGQEVILRCVPISNHLYFYWYRQILGQKVEFLVSFYNNEISEKSEIFDDQFSVERPDGSNFTLKIRSTKLEDSAMYFCASSRLAGGNNEQFFGPGTRLTVL.

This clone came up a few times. The CDR3 sequence is CASSGQGPSYEQYF. CDR3 bases: TGTGCCAGCAGTGGGCAGGGGCCTTCCTACGAGCAGTACTTC. The chain links TRBV6-1 to TRBJ2-7; TRBD1 is a possible D gene (6 bases). The CDR3 has 14 residues. Germline-derived CDR1 and CDR2 are MNHNS and SASEGT. Trimming removed 4 bases at V and 1 base at J, with 11 bases between.

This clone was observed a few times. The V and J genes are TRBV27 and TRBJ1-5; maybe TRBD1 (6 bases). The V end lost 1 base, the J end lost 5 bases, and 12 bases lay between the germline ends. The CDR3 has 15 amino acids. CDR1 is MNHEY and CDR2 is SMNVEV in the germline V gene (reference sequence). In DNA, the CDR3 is TGTGCCAGCAGTTTATTTTATGGGGGGCATCAGCCCCAGCATTTT. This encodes CASSLFYGGHQPQHF.

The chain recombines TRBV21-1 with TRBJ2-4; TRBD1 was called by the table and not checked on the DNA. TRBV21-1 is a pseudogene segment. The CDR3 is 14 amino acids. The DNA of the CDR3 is TGTGCCAGCAGCAGACGACAGGGATGCGGCATTCAGTACTTC. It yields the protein CASSRRQGCGIQYF.

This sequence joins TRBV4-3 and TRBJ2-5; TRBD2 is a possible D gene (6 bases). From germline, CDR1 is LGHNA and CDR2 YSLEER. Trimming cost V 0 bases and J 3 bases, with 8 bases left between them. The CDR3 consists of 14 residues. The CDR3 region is CASSQDWGEETQYF. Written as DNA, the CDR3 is TGCGCCAGCAGCCAAGATTGGGGGGAAGAGACCCAGTACTTC.

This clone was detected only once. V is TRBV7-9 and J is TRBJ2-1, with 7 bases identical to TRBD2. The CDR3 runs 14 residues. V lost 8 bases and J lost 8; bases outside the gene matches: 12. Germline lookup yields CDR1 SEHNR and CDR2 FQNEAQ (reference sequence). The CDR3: CASAWGTSEHEQFF. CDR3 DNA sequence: TGTGCCAGCGCCTGGGGTACTAGCGAACATGAGCAGTTCTTC.

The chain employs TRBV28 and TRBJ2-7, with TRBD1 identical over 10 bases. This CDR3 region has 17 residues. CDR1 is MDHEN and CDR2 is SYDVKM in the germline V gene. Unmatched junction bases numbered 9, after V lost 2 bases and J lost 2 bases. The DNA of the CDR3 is TGTGCCAGCAGTTTAGGGGGCGGAGGACAGGGGGCCTACGAGCAGTACTTC. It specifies CASSLGGGGQGAYEQYF.

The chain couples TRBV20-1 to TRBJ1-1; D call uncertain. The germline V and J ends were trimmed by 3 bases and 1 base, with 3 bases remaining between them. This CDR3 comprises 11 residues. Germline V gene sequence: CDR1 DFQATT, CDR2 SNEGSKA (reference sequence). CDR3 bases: TGCAGTGCTAGGCGGAACACTGAAGCTTTCTTT. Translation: CSARRNTEAFF.

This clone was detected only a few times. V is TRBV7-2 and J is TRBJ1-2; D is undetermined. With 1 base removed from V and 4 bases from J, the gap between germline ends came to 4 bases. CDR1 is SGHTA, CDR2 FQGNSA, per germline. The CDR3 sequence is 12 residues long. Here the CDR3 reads CASSLGPYGYTF. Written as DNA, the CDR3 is TGTGCCAGCAGCTTAGGGCCCTATGGCTACACCTTC.

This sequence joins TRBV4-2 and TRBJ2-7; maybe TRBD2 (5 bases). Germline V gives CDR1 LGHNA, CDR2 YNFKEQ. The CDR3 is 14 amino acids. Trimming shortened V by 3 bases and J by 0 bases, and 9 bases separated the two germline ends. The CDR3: CASSHGLSSYEQYF. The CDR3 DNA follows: TGTGCCAGCAGCCACGGACTGTCCTCCTACGAGCAGTACTTC.

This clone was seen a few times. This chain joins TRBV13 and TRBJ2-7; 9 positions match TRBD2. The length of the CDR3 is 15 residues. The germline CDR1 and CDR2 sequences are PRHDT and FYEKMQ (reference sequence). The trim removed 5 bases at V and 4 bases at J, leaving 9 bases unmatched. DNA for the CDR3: TGTGCCAGCAGCCCAGGGCCTAGCGGGACGTACGAGCAGTACTTC. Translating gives CASSPGPSGTYEQYF.

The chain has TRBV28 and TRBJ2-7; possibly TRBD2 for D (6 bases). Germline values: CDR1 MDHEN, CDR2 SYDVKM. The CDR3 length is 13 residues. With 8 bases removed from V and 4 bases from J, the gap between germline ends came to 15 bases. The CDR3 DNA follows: TGTGCCAGCGAGGGACTCCCTTTATACGAGCAGTACTTC. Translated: CASEGLPLYEQYF.

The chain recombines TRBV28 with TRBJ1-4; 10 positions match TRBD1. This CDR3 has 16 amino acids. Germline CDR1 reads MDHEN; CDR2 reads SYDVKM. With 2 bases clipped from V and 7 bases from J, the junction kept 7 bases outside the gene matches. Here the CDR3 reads CASSLVGTGVSEKLFF. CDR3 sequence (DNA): TGTGCCAGCAGTTTAGTCGGGACAGGGGTATCTGAAAAACTGTTTTTT.

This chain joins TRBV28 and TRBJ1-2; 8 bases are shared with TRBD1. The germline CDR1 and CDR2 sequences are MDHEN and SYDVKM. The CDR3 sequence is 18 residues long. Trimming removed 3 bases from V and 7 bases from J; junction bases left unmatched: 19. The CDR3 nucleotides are TGTGCCAGCAGTTTCCCCGGGACAGGCACAAGTCGGTCCTCTGGCTACACCTTC. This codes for CASSFPGTGTSRSSGYTF.

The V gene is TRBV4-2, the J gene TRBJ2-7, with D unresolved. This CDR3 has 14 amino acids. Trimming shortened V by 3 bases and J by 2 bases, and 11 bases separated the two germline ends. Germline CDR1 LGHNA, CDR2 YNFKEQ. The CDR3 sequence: CASSQTLGTYEQYF. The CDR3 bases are TGTGCCAGCAGCCAGACCTTGGGTACCTACGAGCAGTACTTC.

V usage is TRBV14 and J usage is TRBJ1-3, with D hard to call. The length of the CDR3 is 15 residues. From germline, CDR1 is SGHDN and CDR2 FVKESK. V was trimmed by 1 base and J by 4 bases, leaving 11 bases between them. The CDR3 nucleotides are TGTGCCAGCAGCCAAGGCGGGTATAACGGAAACACCATATATTTT. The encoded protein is CASSQGGYNGNTIYF.

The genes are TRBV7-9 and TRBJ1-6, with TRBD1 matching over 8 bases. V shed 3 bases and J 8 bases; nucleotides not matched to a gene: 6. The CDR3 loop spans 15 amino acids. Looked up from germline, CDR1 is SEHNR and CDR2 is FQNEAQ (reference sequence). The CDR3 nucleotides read TGTGCCAGCAGCTTCGGACAGGGATTAGATTCACCCCTCCACTTT. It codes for CASSFGQGLDSPLHF.

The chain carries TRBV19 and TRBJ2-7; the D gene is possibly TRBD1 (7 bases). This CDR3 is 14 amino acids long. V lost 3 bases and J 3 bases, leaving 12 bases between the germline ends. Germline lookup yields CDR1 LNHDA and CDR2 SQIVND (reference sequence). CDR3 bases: TGTGCCAGTAGTATCCCAGGGGGAGGCTACGAGCAGTACTTC. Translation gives CASSIPGGGYEQYF.

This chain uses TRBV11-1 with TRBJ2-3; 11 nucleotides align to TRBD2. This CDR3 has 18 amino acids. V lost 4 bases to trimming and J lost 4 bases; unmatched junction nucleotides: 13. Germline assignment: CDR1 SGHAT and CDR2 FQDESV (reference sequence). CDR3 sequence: CASSSSSSGGSIPDTQYF. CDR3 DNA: TGTGCCAGCAGCTCCTCATCTAGCGGGGGGTCGATCCCAGATACGCAGTATTTT.

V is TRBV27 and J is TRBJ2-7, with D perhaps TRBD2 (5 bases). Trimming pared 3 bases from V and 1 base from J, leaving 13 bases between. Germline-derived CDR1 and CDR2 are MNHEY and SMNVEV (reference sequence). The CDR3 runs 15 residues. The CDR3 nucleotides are TGTGCCAGCAGTTTGTTGGGAGTGGGATCCTACGAGCAGTACTTC. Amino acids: CASSLLGVGSYEQYF.

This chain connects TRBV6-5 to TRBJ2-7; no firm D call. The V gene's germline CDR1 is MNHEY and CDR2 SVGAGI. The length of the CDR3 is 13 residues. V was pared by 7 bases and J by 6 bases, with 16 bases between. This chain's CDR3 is CASTPWGFSEQYF. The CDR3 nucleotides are TGTGCCAGCACCCCATGGGGATTCAGCGAGCAGTACTTC.

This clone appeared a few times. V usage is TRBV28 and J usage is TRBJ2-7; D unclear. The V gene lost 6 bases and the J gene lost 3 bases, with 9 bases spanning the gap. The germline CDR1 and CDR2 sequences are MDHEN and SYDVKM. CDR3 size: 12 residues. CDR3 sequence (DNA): TGTGCCAGCAGGCCGGACCTCTACGAGCAGTACTTC. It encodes CASRPDLYEQYF.

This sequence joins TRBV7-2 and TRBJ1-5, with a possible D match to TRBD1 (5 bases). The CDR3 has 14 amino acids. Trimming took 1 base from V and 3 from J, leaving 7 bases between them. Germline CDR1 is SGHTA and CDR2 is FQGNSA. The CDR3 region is CASSLGGINQPQHF. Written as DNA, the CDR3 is TGTGCCAGCAGCTTAGGGGGGATCAATCAGCCCCAGCATTTT.

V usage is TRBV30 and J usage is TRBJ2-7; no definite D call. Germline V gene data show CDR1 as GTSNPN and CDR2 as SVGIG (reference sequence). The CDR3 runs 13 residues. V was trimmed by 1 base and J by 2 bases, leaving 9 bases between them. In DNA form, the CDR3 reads TGTGCCTGGAGTGATGAAGGCGCCTACGAGCAGTACTTC. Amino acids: CAWSDEGAYEQYF.